This T cell receptor (beta chain) originates from a study of CD8+ T cells in alopecia areata (dated by TCRdb to 2016 to 2019). Study-level background: The treated patients took part in an open-label pilot trial in which moderate-to-severe alopecia areata was treated with oral tofacitinib at 5 to 10 mg twice daily. Tofacitinib was administered for 6 to 18 months, and 6 months of follow-up off drug were then conducted to assess delayed response and recurrence. In both human patients and the C3H/HeJ mouse model, the study applied high-throughput TCRbeta sequencing to look at T cell clonal expansion in alopecia areata. Scalp tissue and sorted CD4+ and CD8+ peripheral blood T cells from patchy and totalis/universalis alopecia areata patients and from healthy controls were covered by human TCRbeta sequencing. Patients on tofacitinib were biopsied at baseline and after 4 and 24 weeks of treatment, and several of the patients also had a later scalp biopsy. Scalp clonality was compared among normal scalp (n=4), patchy alopecia areata scalp (n=8), and alopecia totalis/universalis scalp (n=8). RNA came from the PAXgene miRNA kit for fixed scalp, the miRNeasy kit for PBMCs, and the RNeasy kit for mouse skin. TCRbeta CDR3 regions were amplified by immunoSEQ multiplex PCR with 35 Vbeta forward and 13 Jbeta reverse primers.

The paper's findings and limits, for the study overall: Compared with mice, TCR sequences shared between patients were less clear, possibly partly because of HLA diversity across the patient population. Scalp TCR repertoire analysis is complicated because resident alphabeta T cells in normal human skin are also sequenced, whereas mouse skin is dominated by gammadelta T cells. Compared with normal scalp, lesional scalp, particularly in alopecia totalis/universalis, had higher clonality and more expanded CD8+ clones, which suggests antigenic drive.

V is pared back by 1 base and J by 4 bases, with 10 bases lying between the germline termini. The CDR3 goes from the cysteine to the phenylalanine over 15 residues. CDR3 DNA only is kept here, 45 bases in frame from base 1. CDR1 SEHNR and CDR2 FQNEAQ are derived from the germline V gene (reference sequence). Receptors were amplified or captured by the immunoSEQ multiplex PCR assay. For TCR sequencing, RNA was extracted from every sample and reverse transcribed into cDNA to serve as template. SuperScript III was used to make first-strand cDNA, primed with a 2:1 mix of oligo-dT and random hexamers. A synthetic immune receptor repertoire was used to assess amplification bias, and residual bias was removed computationally. For the original study's pipeline: Raw reads were preprocessed to remove errors, and CDR3 was defined according to IMGT conventions as the region from the conserved cysteine to phenylalanine. Clonality was computed by normalizing Shannon entropy by log2 of the number of productive unique TCRs and subtracting the result from 1. Scalp TCRbeta sequences were cross-referenced with sorted blood CD4 and CD8 repertoires so that the CD4 or CD8 identity of scalp clones could be inferred. TCRdb's version of the immuneACCESS table is confined to in-frame rearrangements and falls short of the full clone set. An unresolved V gene accounts for under half of the shortfall where checked; the remainder is of unknown origin. That table is the source of V, J and clone size, and D and trimming were worked out from the DNA. In all, the sample holds 100,000 to 150,000 clones, and 45% to 60% of those were seen once. The ten most abundant clones make up 4.5% to 5.5% of the sample.

Remarks on this clone: The antigen it binds to is not known. The record has no base qualities; no much larger clone is one base away.

The intended sense of this specimen's time point label: baseline before oral tofacitinib. Lesional scalp punch biopsies and peripheral blood were obtained from alopecia areata patients. PBMCs were separated by density centrifugation and stained for CD3, CD4 and CD8, after which CD4+ and CD8+ T cells were sorted on a FACSAria. The starting material was CD4+ T cells sorted from blood, obtained at week 0. The chain couples TRBV7-9 to TRBJ2-2; TRBD1 might be the D gene, on 5 matching bases. The TCR sequence derives from a human donor with alopecia areata. The CDR3 region reads CASSLDGRATGELFF. The bases are TGTGCCAGCAGCTTAGATGGCAGGGCCACCGGGGAGCTGTTTTTT.